A few counts support the clone carrying this T cell receptor beta chain. Its antigen remains unknown. CD8+CD57+ cell expansion, shown by flow cytometry, had occurred in the patients selected for sequencing. The patients, all of them, had severe acquired aplastic anemia. According to the study, genomic DNA was the template for TCR beta VDJ and CDR3 profiling. Using its own MiXCR run on the reads, TCRdb lists one record per CDR3 protein. The table shows hundreds of thousands of distinct CDR3 sequences, with roughly 34% occurring only once. This sample is drawn from a study of CD8+CD57+ T cells in acquired aplastic anemia. The V and J ends lost 5 bases and 5 bases respectively, with 9 bases between them. Germline V gene lookup returns CDR1 DFQATT and CDR2 SNEGSKA (reference sequence). CDR3 size: 11 residues. The study's findings and limits: The same twenty-nine CD8+ CDR3 sequences occurred in patients and in controls.

Sequencing used sorted CD4+, CD8+, or CD8+CD57+ T cells (not recorded which) from PBMCs. The sequence derives from a human donor with aplastic anemia. The chain joins TRBV20-1 to TRBJ2-5; no clear D gene. This CDR3 is CSAVPEETQYF. The CDR3, as DNA: TGCAGTGCTGTGCCCGAGGAGACCCAGTACTTC.